These T cell receptor beta chains were read from a single sample in a study of blood T cell repertoires in COVID-19. The method was immunoSEQ multiplex PCR; TCRdb's version includes in-frame clones alone and lacks a portion of them. The sample holds roughly 500,000 clones, approximately 90% seen once. What was sequenced was PBMCs or T cells enriched from blood (not recorded which). Receptors originate from a woman aged 40 to 55 who had recovered from COVID-19. CDR3s include the opening cysteine and the closing phenylalanine or tryptophan. The D gene is left open where the match is weak. Some rows mark clone size as missing; the rest say once, few, many or name a class of expanded clone.

TGTGCCAGCAGCTTAGATCGGGGGTCAATAGAAGCTTTCTTT	CASSLDRGSIEAFF	TRBJ1-1	TRBV7-8	-	-
TGTGCCATCAGGGTCCCGCTAGCCAATGAGCAGTTCTTC	CAIRVPLANEQFF	TRBJ2-1	TRBV10-3	-	-
TGTGCCAGCAGCTTATTTGGGCAGGGGGTCACCGGGGAGCTGTTTTTT	CASSLFGQGVTGELFF	TRBJ2-2	TRBV7-9	-	TRBD1
TGTGCCAGCAGCCTACTTAGGGAGGGCCGAAATGAGCAGTTCTTC	CASSLLREGRNEQFF	TRBJ2-1	TRBV7-2	-	TRBD2
TGTGCCAGTATACCAGGGGGCCGCACGAACACTGAAGCTTTCTTT	CASIPGGRTNTEAFF	TRBJ1-1	TRBV19	-	TRBD1
TGTGCCAGCAGCTTAGTACGGACAGTGAACACTGAAGCTTTCTTT	CASSLVRTVNTEAFF	TRBJ1-1	TRBV7-2	few	-
TGCGCCAGCAGCCAAGATGCGGGAGGGATCTACAATGAGCAGTTCTTC	CASSQDAGGIYNEQFF	TRBJ2-1	TRBV4-3	-	TRBD2
TGTGCCAGCAGCTCCCCGGGACAGGGTGGCTACACCTTC	CASSSPGQGGYTF	TRBJ1-2	TRBV9	-	TRBD1
TGTGCCAGCAGCCCCGTGGGACAAAGCAATGAGCAGTTCTTC	CASSPVGQSNEQFF	TRBJ2-1	TRBV7-9	-	-
TGCGCCAGCAGCTTGACTAGCGGGAGAAAGTCCTACAATGAGCAGTTCTTC	CASSLTSGRKSYNEQFF	TRBJ2-1	TRBV5-1	-	TRBD2
TGTGCCAGCAGCCCCAACCGGGGAACCGGGGAGCTGTTTTTT	CASSPNRGTGELFF	TRBJ2-2	TRBV3-1/TRBV3-2	-	-
TGCGCCAGCAGCCAGAGGGGGCTCACAGATACGCAGTATTTT	CASSQRGLTDTQYF	TRBJ2-3	TRBV4-3	-	TRBD1
TGTGCCAGCAACAGGGTTACAGATACGCAGTATTTT	CASNRVTDTQYF	TRBJ2-3	TRBV12-3/TRBV12-4	-	-
TGTGCCAGCAGCGTAGGTCAGGGGGCAAGCTATGGCTACACCTTC	CASSVGQGASYGYTF	TRBJ1-2	TRBV9	-	TRBD1
TGTGCCACCAGCCACGGACTAGCGGCGACTAGCTCCTACAATGAGCAGTTCTTC	CATSHGLAATSSYNEQFF	TRBJ2-1	TRBV24-1	-	TRBD2
TGTGCCAGCAGTGAACGGGGCAGGGGTTACGAGCAGTACTTC	CASSERGRGYEQYF	TRBJ2-7	TRBV2	-	-
TGTGCCAGTAGTATGATAGGGGTTCTTTCTGAAGCTTTCTTT	CASSMIGVLSEAFF	TRBJ1-1	TRBV19	-	-
TGCAGCGTTAAGGGGATGAACACTGAAGCTTTCTTT	CSVKGMNTEAFF	TRBJ1-1	TRBV29-1	-	-
TGTGCCAGCAGCCCGGATTCGGGGGACACTGAAGCTTTCTTT	CASSPDSGDTEAFF	TRBJ1-1	TRBV7-2	-	-
TGTGCCTCGAGACAGGGGAGAACAAGCGACGAGCAGTACTTC	CASRQGRTSDEQYF	TRBJ2-7	TRBV10-3	-	TRBD1
TGTGCCAGCAGTTTAGGGTCCAGGGGCAACGAGCAGTACTTC	CASSLGSRGNEQYF	TRBJ2-7	TRBV28	-	-
TGTGCCATCAGTGGAGGAGGGGATAATTCACCCCTCCACTTT	CAISGGGDNSPLHF	TRBJ1-6	TRBV10-3	-	-
TGTGCCTGGAGTGTTGGGCCCACTGAAGCTTTCTTT	CAWSVGPTEAFF	TRBJ1-1	TRBV30	-	-
TGTGCCACTTCCTTCCGGACTACGACCGACAATGAGCAGTTCTTC	CATSFRTTTDNEQFF	TRBJ2-1	TRBV15	-	-
TGTGCCAGCAGCCCGGGGGGAGAGAACACTGAAGCTTTCTTT	CASSPGGENTEAFF	TRBJ1-1	TRBV7-2	-	-
TGTGCCAGCAGCTTACCGGGAACAGATACGCAGTATTTT	CASSLPGTDTQYF	TRBJ2-3	TRBV7-8	-	-
TGTGCCAGCAGCTTCCGACAGGGAAGTTCACCCCTCCACTTT	CASSFRQGSSPLHF	TRBJ1-6	TRBV28	-	TRBD1
TGTGCCAGCGCCAAGGGGGCCAATGAGCAGTTCTTC	CASAKGANEQFF	TRBJ2-1	TRBV11-3	-	TRBD1
TGTGCCAGCAGTTACGGGACAGGGACGAACACTGAAGCTTTCTTT	CASSYGTGTNTEAFF	TRBJ1-1	TRBV6-5	-	TRBD1
TGTGCCAGTAGTATCCGGGGAGGAGCAGAGACCCAGTACTTC	CASSIRGGAETQYF	TRBJ2-5	TRBV19	once	-
TGCAGCGCCCGAGGGGCAGGGGGAGGCTTCGGCTACACCTTC	CSARGAGGGFGYTF	TRBJ1-2	TRBV29-1	once	TRBD1
TGCGCCAGCAGCTTGGCCGGGAGCAGGGATGAGCAGTTCTTC	CASSLAGSRDEQFF	TRBJ2-1	TRBV5-1	-	-
TGTGCCACCAGCAGGCGGACTGCACCATACTCTGGGGCCAACGTCCTGACTTTC	CATSRRTAPYSGANVLTF	TRBJ2-6	TRBV15	-	-
TGTGCCAGCAGTCCTTATTCGGACAGGGTGTTCGGGGAGCTGTTTTTT	CASSPYSDRVFGELFF	TRBJ2-2	TRBV6-9	-	TRBD1
TGTGCCTGGCTACCTGGGGGGGTTGAAGCTTTCTTT	CAWLPGGVEAFF	TRBJ1-1	TRBV30	-	-
TGCGCCAGCAGCTTAGGAGATATGACTGGAAACACCATATATTTT	CASSLGDMTGNTIYF	TRBJ1-3	TRBV5-1	few	-
TGCGCCAGCAGCTTTACTAGTAATGAGCAGTTCTTC	CASSFTSNEQFF	TRBJ2-1	TRBV5-1	-	-
TGTGCCAGCAGCAGGCTTCCGGGACAGGGTTCCCTGGAGCAGTACTTC	CASSRLPGQGSLEQYF	TRBJ2-7	TRBV7-9	-	TRBD1
TGTGCCAGTCGACAGGGGGCGAATGGCTACACCTTC	CASRQGANGYTF	TRBJ1-2	TRBV19	-	TRBD1
TGTGCCAGTAGTCTCGGAGGTTGGGGGCCCCAGCATTTT	CASSLGGWGPQHF	TRBJ1-5	TRBV19	-	-
TGTGCCAGCAGCTTAGATAGGTGGCTGGCAGGAGTGGACTCCGGGGAGCTGTTTTTT	CASSLDRWLAGVDSGELFF	TRBJ2-2	TRBV11-3	-	-
TGTGCCAGTACCAAAAGGGGGAAGTGGGATCAGCCCCAGCATTTT	CASTKRGKWDQPQHF	TRBJ1-5	TRBV19	-	-
TGCGCCAGCAGCTTCAGGGGTCGTGATGGCTACACCTTC	CASSFRGRDGYTF	TRBJ1-2	TRBV5-1	-	-
TGTGCCAGCAGCTTAGGGGGCGGGAGGGGAAACTATGGCTACACCTTC	CASSLGGGRGNYGYTF	TRBJ1-2	TRBV7-6	-	-
TGTGCCAGCAGCCAACGGCAGGGGCAAAACACCGGGGAGCTGTTTTTT	CASSQRQGQNTGELFF	TRBJ2-2	TRBV14	-	-
TGTGCCACCAGTGATTTATCGGCAGGGGGCGTTGGGTACACCGGGGAGCTGTTTTTT	CATSDLSAGGVGYTGELFF	TRBJ2-2	TRBV24-1	once	TRBD1
TGTGCCAGCAGCCCCACAGACGACACTGAAGCTTTCTTT	CASSPTDDTEAFF	TRBJ1-1	TRBV7-9	few	-
TGTGCCAGCAGCGTAACGACAGGGGGCTTCGACGAGCAGTACTTC	CASSVTTGGFDEQYF	TRBJ2-7	TRBV9	-	TRBD1
TGTGCTAGTGGTTTCCCCGGAGGAGGGCAGGCGAACACCGGGGAGCTGTTTTTT	CASGFPGGGQANTGELFF	TRBJ2-2	TRBV12-5	-	-
TGCGCCAGCAGCCACGGACAGGGGGATGGCTACACCTTC	CASSHGQGDGYTF	TRBJ1-2	TRBV4-1	once	TRBD1
TGTGCCAGCAGCCAAGGCGGGATCTTAAGGGGAACCCAGTACTTC	CASSQGGILRGTQYF	TRBJ2-5	TRBV14	-	-
TGTGCCAGTAGTAGGCGACAGGGATATTGGCAGCCCCAGCATTTT	CASSRRQGYWQPQHF	TRBJ1-5	TRBV19	-	TRBD1
TGTGCCAGTAGTACCCAGGGCGTTTATGGCTACACCTTC	CASSTQGVYGYTF	TRBJ1-2	TRBV19	-	-
TGTGCCAGCGCGTTAGAGGAGGGGTGGAACAATGAGCAGTTCTTC	CASALEEGWNNEQFF	TRBJ2-1	TRBV2	-	-
TGTGCCAGCAGCTTAGCTGCAGCAACTAATGAAAAACTGTTTTTT	CASSLAAATNEKLFF	TRBJ1-4	TRBV7-9	once	-